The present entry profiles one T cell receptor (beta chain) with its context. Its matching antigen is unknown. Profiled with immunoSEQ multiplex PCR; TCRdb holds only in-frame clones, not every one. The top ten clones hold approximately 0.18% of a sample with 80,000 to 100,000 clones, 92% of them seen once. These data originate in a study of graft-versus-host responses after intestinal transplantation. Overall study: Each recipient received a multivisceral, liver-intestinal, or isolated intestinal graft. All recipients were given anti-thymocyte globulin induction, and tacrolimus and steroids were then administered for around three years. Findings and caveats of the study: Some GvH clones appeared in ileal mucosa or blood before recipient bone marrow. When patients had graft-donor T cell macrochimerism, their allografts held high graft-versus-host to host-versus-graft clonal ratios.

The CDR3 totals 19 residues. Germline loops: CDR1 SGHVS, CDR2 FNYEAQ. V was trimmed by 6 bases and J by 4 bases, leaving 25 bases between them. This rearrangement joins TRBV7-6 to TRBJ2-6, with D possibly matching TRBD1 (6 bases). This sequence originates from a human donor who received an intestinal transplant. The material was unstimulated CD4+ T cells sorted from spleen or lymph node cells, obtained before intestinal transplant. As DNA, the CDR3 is TGTGCCAGCAGTACCCGCCCCCCCAGGGGACCGGGGGGGGCCAACGTCCTGACTTTC. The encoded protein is CASSTRPPRGPGGANVLTF.